These T cell receptor beta chains were read from a single sample in a study of neurological immune-mediated disorders. TCRdb reanalysed the 5' RACE reads using MiXCR and keeps one entry per CDR3 protein. The sample has 20,000 to 25,000 distinct CDR3 sequences, 15% to 20% seen once. Sequenced material: CD8+ T cells from blood. The source is a woman aged 18-30 years with multiple sclerosis. The CDR3 runs from the conserved cysteine through the conserved F or W. The order of the fields is clone size, D gene, J gene, V gene, CDR3 DNA, CDR3 protein. D genes are given only for firm matches. Clone size is given for some rows only: seen once, a few or many times, or a class if the clone is expanded.

many | NA | TRBJ2-2 | TRBV5-1 | TGCGCCAGCAGCCCGTGGGACGCCACCGGGGAGCTGTTTTTT | CASSPWDATGELFF
many | NA | TRBJ1-2 | TRBV20-1 | TGCAGTGCTAGAGATCAGGGGTTCGGCGGCTACACCTTC | CSARDQGFGGYTF
NA | NA | TRBJ1-2 | TRBV28 | TGTGCCAGCAAATCGGGGGGCGGACGGGGCTACGGCTACACCTTC | CASKSGGGRGYGYTF
many | NA | TRBJ1-2 | TRBV9 | TGTGCCAGCAGCGGATCTATAAGAAATGGCTACACCTTC | CASSGSIRNGYTF
many | TRBD2 | TRBJ2-3 | TRBV9 | TGTGCCAGCAGCGTGGGGGGGGGGAATCGCGGAGATACGCAGTATTTT | CASSVGGGNRGDTQYF
many | TRBD2 | TRBJ2-2 | TRBV28 | TGTGCCAGCAGTTTACGGCGATCTGGCGGGGGGTCTTTTTTAGGTGTCACCGGGGAGCTGTTTTTT | CASSLRRSGGGSFLGVTGELFF
many | NA | TRBJ2-3 | TRBV20-1 | TGCAGTGCCACCGCCAGGGTCCGTGTTACGCAGTATTTT | CSATARVRVTQYF
many | NA | TRBJ1-2 | TRBV14 | TGTGCCAGCAGCCAAGATCATTTTTTAAACGGGAACTATGGCTACACCTTC | CASSQDHFLNGNYGYTF
few | TRBD2 | TRBJ2-4 | TRBV20-1 | TGCAGTGCTGTCAATAGCGGGGCGACCAAAAACATTCAGTACTTC | CSAVNSGATKNIQYF
medium-sized | NA | TRBJ2-5 | TRBV20-1 | TGCAGTGCTAGAGATTTGGAGACCAGCAGCTTTCAAGAGACCCAGTACTTC | CSARDLETSSFQETQYF
many | NA | TRBJ2-1 | TRBV5-5 | TGTGCCAGCAGCGAGGACATGTACAATGAGCAGTTCTTC | CASSEDMYNEQFF
medium-sized | TRBD1 | TRBJ1-5 | TRBV15 | TGTGCCACCAGCAGAGCGGGGACAGGGACCCAGCCCCAGCATTTT | CATSRAGTGTQPQHF
many | TRBD1 | TRBJ2-7 | TRBV5-1 | TGCGCCAGCAGCCCAAGGGACAGGGGTGGCGAGCAGTACTTC | CASSPRDRGGEQYF
many | NA | TRBJ1-1 | TRBV12-3/TRBV12-4 | TGTGCCAGCAGTTTGGTTCCTGACACTGAAGCTTTCTTT | CASSLVPDTEAFF
many | TRBD1 | TRBJ1-1 | TRBV5-1 | TGCGCCAGCAGCTTGGCCACCAGGACAGGGAGTGCTGAAGCTTTCTTT | CASSLATRTGSAEAFF
NA | TRBD2 | TRBJ2-1 | TRBV28 | TGTGCCAGCAGTTTATTGGTCGGGACTAGCGGTAAGACTAATGAGCAGTTCTTC | CASSLLVGTSGKTNEQFF
many | TRBD2 | TRBJ2-1 | TRBV6-4 | TGTGCCAGCAGCAGGACTAGCGGGGGCAACGATGAGCAGTTCTTC | CASSRTSGGNDEQFF
NA | TRBD1 | TRBJ1-5 | TRBV9 | TGTGCCAGCAGCTTACAGGGGAGCGGGCAGCCCCAGCATTTT | CASSLQGSGQPQHF
many | NA | TRBJ1-5 | TRBV9 | TGTGCCAGCAGCGCCGATGGCAATCAGCCCCAGCATTTT | CASSADGNQPQHF
many | TRBD2 | TRBJ2-1 | TRBV7-6 | TGTGCCAGCAGCTTAGAGCCTAGCGGGAATTACAATGAGCAGTTCTTC | CASSLEPSGNYNEQFF
many | NA | TRBJ2-1 | TRBV20-1 | TGCAGTGCTAGAGATCAGATACTACTTTCGTATGAGCAGTTCTTC | CSARDQILLSYEQFF
many | NA | TRBJ2-1 | TRBV4-3 | TGCGCCAGCAGCCAAGATTCCGGTGCCTACAATGAGCAGTTCTTC | CASSQDSGAYNEQFF
medium-sized | NA | TRBJ2-6 | TRBV20-1 | TGCAGTGCCACTCCGTGGGGGGCCAACGTCCTGACTTTC | CSATPWGANVLTF
many | NA | TRBJ2-3 | TRBV29-1 | TGCAGCGTTGATCAGCTCACAGATACGCAGTATTTT | CSVDQLTDTQYF
NA | NA | TRBJ1-5 | TRBV20-1 | TGCAGTGCTAGACCCGACGACAATCAGCGATCACCCCAGCATTTT | CSARPDDNQRSPQHF
many | NA | TRBJ2-3 | TRBV2 | TGTGCCAGCAGTGACGAGGGGGGTGATTACACAGATACGCAGTATTTT | CASSDEGGDYTDTQYF
medium-sized | NA | TRBJ1-1 | TRBV9 | TGTGCCAGCAGCCCTTGGACGGATGACCTCGTGCCTTTCTTT | CASSPWTDDLVPFF
many | NA | TRBJ2-1 | TRBV27 | TGTGCCAGCAGTTTAAAGGGCTTTGAGCAGTTCTTC | CASSLKGFEQFF
few | NA | TRBJ2-2 | TRBV5-1 | TGCGCCAGCAGCTTGCTGTCTGGGCCCGCCGGGGAGCTGTTTTTT | CASSLLSGPAGELFF
many | TRBD2 | TRBJ2-3 | TRBV7-2 | TGTGCCAGCAGCTTATGGGATGCGGGGGGCCCAGATACGCAGTATTTT | CASSLWDAGGPDTQYF
medium-sized | NA | TRBJ2-7 | TRBV20-1 | TGCAGTGCTAGAGGGCTAGACTCGTCCTACGAGCAGTACTTC | CSARGLDSSYEQYF
many | NA | TRBJ2-7 | TRBV21-1 | TGTGCCAGCAGCAAAGAGACTAGCGGGGTCTCCTACGAGCAGTACTTC | CASSKETSGVSYEQYF
many | TRBD1 | TRBJ2-5 | TRBV6-4 | TGTGCCAGCAGTGCCGGGACAGGGGGCTCAGAGACCCAGTACTTC | CASSAGTGGSETQYF
NA | NA | TRBJ1-1 | TRBV6-2/TRBV6-3 | TGTGCCAGCAGAACACGGAGGAGGCGGGAGAACACTGAAGCTTTCTTT | CASRTRRRRENTEAFF
NA | TRBD1 | TRBJ2-1 | TRBV18 | TGTGCCAGCTCACGAAATACAGGGGGCCAGGGATACAATGAGCAGTTCTTC | CASSRNTGGQGYNEQFF
many | TRBD2 | TRBJ2-5 | TRBV12-3/TRBV12-4 | TGTGCCAGCAGTTTTTGGGCGGGAGTAGGAGAGACCCAGTACTTC | CASSFWAGVGETQYF
medium-sized | NA | TRBJ1-2 | TRBV15 | TGTGCCACCAGCAGAGATGGGAAACAGGGCCGAGATGGCTACACCTTC | CATSRDGKQGRDGYTF
NA | NA | TRBJ2-6 | TRBV10-3 | TGTGCCATCAGAGGGGGGCGAGGGGCCAACGTCCTGACTTTC | CAIRGGRGANVLTF
many | NA | TRBJ2-1 | TRBV7-9 | TGTGCCAGCAGCCTCCCAGGACAGTACCGCTTCTCCTACAATGAGCAGTTCTTC | CASSLPGQYRFSYNEQFF
many | NA | TRBJ2-1 | TRBV20-1 | TGCAGTGCCGGAGGCGGGGATTACAATGAGCAGTTCTTC | CSAGGGDYNEQFF
many | NA | TRBJ2-2 | TRBV15 | TGTGCCACCAGCGCGGGACTCAACACCGGGGAGCTGTTTTTT | CATSAGLNTGELFF
many | NA | TRBJ2-3 | TRBV29-1 | TGCAGCCCTTACCTGGGCCTCACAGATACGCAGTATTTT | CSPYLGLTDTQYF